The 2 T cell receptor beta chains below were found in one sample sequenced in a study of T cell responses to AZD1222 COVID-19 vaccine. Profiling relied on immunoSEQ multiplex PCR, and the TCRdb table lists in-frame clones only, not all of them. The sample lists 100,000 to 150,000 clones; roughly 93% were seen once. Sequences were derived from peripheral blood, sampled on day 0 of AZD1222 vaccination. The receptors stem from an adult in good health.

The chain couples TRBV5-1 to TRBJ1-1; D gene ambiguous. Trimming took 4 bases from V and 3 from J, leaving 16 bases between them. Germline V gene sequence: CDR1 SGHRS, CDR2 YFSETQ. The CDR3 consists of 15 residues. The CDR3: CASSPSLGSDTEAFF. In DNA, the CDR3 is TGCGCCAGCAGCCCCTCCTTAGGGTCTGACACTGAAGCTTTCTTT.

This chain links TRBV5-4 with TRBJ2-7, with TRBD1 identical over 9 bases. Per the germline V gene, CDR1 is SGHNT and CDR2 is YYREEE (reference sequence). The CDR3 spans 15 residues. V lost 1 base and J lost 4; bases outside the gene matches: 6. Written as DNA, the CDR3 is TGTGCCAGCAGCTTGTCAGGGACAGGGCAGTACGAGCAGTACTTC. As protein: CASSLSGTGQYEQYF. The full variable domain, completed using reference TRBV5-4 and TRBJ2-7, is ETGVTQSPTHLIKTRGQQVTLRCSSQSGHNTVSWYQQALGQGPQFIFQYYREEENGRGNFPPRFSGLQFPNYSSELNVNALELDDSALYLCASSLSGTGQYEQYFGPGTRLTVT.